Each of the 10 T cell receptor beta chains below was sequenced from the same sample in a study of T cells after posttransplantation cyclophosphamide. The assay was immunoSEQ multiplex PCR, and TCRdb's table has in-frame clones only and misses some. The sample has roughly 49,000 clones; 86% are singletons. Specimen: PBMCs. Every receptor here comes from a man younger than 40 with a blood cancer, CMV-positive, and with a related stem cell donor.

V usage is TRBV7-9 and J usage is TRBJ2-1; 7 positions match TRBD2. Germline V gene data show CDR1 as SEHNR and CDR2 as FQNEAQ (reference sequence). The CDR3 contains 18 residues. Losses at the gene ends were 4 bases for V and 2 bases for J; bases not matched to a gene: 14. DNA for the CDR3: TGTGCCAGCAGCTCCTCCCGCCTGAGGGAGGGAACCTACAATGAGCAGTTCTTC. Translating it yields CASSSSRLREGTYNEQFF.

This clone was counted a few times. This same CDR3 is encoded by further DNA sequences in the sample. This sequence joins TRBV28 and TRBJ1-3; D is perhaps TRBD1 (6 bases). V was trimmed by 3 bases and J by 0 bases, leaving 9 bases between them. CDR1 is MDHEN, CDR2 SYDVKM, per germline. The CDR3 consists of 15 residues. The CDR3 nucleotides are TGTGCCAGCAGTTTGGGGGCTTCCTCTGGAAACACCATATATTTT. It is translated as CASSLGASSGNTIYF.

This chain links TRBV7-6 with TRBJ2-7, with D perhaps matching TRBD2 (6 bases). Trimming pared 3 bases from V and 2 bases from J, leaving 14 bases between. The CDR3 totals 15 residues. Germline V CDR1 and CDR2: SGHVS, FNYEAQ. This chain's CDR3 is CASSLWRGDAYEQYF. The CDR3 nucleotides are TGTGCCAGCAGCTTGTGGCGGGGAGACGCCTACGAGCAGTACTTC.

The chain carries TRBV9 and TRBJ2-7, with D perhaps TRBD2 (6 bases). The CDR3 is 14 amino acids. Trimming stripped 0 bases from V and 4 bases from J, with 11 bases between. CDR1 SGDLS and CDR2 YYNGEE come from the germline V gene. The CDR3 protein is CASSVGISGYEQYF. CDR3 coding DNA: TGTGCCAGCAGCGTAGGAATTAGCGGTTACGAGCAGTACTTC.

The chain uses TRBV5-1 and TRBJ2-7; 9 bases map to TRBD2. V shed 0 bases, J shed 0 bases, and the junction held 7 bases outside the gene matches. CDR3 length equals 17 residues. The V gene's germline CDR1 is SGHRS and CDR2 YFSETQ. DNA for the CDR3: TGCGCCAGCAGCTTGGGGGTTCTAGCGGGATACTCCTACGAGCAGTACTTC. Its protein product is CASSLGVLAGYSYEQYF.

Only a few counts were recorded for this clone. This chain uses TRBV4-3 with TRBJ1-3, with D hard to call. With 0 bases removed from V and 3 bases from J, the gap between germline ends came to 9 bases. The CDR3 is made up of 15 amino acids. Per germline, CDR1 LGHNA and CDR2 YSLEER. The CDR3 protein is CASSQERSHGNTIYF. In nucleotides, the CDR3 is TGCGCCAGCAGCCAAGAACGGAGCCATGGAAACACCATATATTTT.

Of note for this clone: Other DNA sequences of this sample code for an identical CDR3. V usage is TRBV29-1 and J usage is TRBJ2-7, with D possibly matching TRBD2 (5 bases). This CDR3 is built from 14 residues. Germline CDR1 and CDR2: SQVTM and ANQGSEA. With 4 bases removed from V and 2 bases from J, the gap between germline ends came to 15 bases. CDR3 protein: CSVVASRPPYEQYF. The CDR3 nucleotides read TGCAGCGTTGTTGCTAGCCGCCCTCCCTACGAGCAGTACTTC.

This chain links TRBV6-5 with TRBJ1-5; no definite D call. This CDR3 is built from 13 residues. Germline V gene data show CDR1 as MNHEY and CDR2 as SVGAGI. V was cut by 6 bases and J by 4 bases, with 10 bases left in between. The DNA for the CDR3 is TGTGCCAGCAGGGTTACAGAGAATCAGCCCCAGCATTTT. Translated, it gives CASRVTENQPQHF.

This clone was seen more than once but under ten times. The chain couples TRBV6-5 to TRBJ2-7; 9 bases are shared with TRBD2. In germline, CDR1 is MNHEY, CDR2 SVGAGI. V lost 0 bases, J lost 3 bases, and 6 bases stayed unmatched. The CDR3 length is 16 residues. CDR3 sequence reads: CASSYSKASGNYEQYF. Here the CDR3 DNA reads TGTGCCAGCAGTTACTCGAAGGCTAGCGGGAACTACGAGCAGTACTTC.

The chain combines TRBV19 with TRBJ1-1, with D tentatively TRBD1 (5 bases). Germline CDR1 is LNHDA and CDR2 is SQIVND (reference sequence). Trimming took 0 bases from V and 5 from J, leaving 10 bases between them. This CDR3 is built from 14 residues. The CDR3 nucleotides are TGTGCCAGTAGTATAGATCGGGGGGGGACTGAAGCTTTCTTT. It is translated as CASSIDRGGTEAFF.